This TCR beta chain was observed in a study of shared clonotypes between healthy human individuals. Measured with immunoSEQ multiplex PCR; TCRdb has only the in-frame clones, and not every one. The sample lists about 510,000 clones, about four fifths occurring once. This clone was counted between two and nine times. CDR1 and CDR2 from the germline V gene are SGHTA and FQGNSA. The CDR3 is made up of 14 amino acids. Trimming took 3 bases from V and 8 from J; bases not matched to a gene: 4. The J gene is TRBJ2-4, the V gene TRBV7-2; 10 bases fit TRBD1. Sequenced sample: PBMCs. The TCR sequence derives from a woman aged 35 to 49 in good health. Some clones in this sample may be carry-over from other donors' samples. The CDR3 DNA reads TGTGCCAGCAGCTTGGGGACAGGGGTAGACATTCAGTACTTC. It codes for CASSLGTGVDIQYF.